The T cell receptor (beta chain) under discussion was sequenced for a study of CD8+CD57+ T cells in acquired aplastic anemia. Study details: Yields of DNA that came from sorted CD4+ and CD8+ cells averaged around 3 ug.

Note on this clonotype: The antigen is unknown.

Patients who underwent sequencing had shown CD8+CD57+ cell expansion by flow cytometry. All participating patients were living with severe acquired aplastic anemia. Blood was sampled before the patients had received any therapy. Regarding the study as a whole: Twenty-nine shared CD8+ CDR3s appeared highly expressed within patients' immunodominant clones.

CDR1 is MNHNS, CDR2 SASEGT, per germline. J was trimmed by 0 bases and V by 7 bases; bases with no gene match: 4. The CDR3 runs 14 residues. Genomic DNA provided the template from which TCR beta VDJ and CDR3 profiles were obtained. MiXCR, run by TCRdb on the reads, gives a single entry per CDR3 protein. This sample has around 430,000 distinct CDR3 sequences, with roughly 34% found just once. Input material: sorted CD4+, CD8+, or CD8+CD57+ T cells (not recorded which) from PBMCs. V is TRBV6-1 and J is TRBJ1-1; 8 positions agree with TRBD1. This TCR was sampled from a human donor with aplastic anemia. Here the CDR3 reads CASIGTGMNTEAFF. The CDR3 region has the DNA TGTGCCAGCATCGGGACAGGCATGAACACTGAAGCTTTCTTT.